These T cell receptor beta chains were read from a single sample in a study of blood T cell repertoires in COVID-19. Measured with immunoSEQ multiplex PCR; TCRdb has only the in-frame clones, and not every one. This sample has fewer than 100,000 clones, with around nine tenths found just once. Specimen: peripheral blood. The receptor source for this set is a man in his fifties or sixties with acute or convalescent COVID-19. The CDR3 runs from the conserved cysteine through the conserved F or W. The order of the fields is J gene, V gene, CDR3 protein.

j_call: TRBJ2-1
v_call: TRBV4-1
cdr3_aa: CASGRPSRDNEQFF

j_call: TRBJ2-1
v_call: TRBV6-5
cdr3_aa: CASSYGLDEQFF

j_call: TRBJ2-2
v_call: TRBV12-5
cdr3_aa: CASGFLGELFF

j_call: TRBJ1-1
v_call: TRBV7-2
cdr3_aa: CASSFRGVPNTEAFF

j_call: TRBJ2-3
v_call: TRBV3-1/TRBV3-2
cdr3_aa: CASSQDKIGTFTDTQYF

j_call: TRBJ1-5
v_call: TRBV19
cdr3_aa: CASSIAAGSQPQHF

j_call: TRBJ1-5
v_call: TRBV19
cdr3_aa: CASSIRLYLNQPQHF

j_call: TRBJ2-3
v_call: TRBV6-5
cdr3_aa: CASSYSPSGTDTQYF

j_call: TRBJ1-2
v_call: TRBV29-1
cdr3_aa: CSIGTGLSGYTF

j_call: TRBJ2-1
v_call: TRBV6-6
cdr3_aa: CASSRGPGTGDNEQFF

j_call: TRBJ1-5
v_call: TRBV19
cdr3_aa: CASSMQQGIRQPQHF

j_call: TRBJ1-1
v_call: TRBV6-5
cdr3_aa: CASNRGMNTEAFF

j_call: TRBJ1-1
v_call: TRBV9
cdr3_aa: CASSGGNTEAFF

j_call: TRBJ2-4
v_call: TRBV7-9
cdr3_aa: CASSLKRLAGGEAKNIQYF

j_call: TRBJ2-4
v_call: TRBV12-3/TRBV12-4
cdr3_aa: CASRFITKNIQYF

j_call: TRBJ2-2
v_call: TRBV7-8
cdr3_aa: CASSLTGDTGELFF

j_call: TRBJ2-3
v_call: TRBV6-6
cdr3_aa: CASTLPGSGDTQYF

j_call: TRBJ1-2
v_call: TRBV12-5
cdr3_aa: CASGLGLGKNYGYTF

j_call: TRBJ2-3
v_call: TRBV12-5
cdr3_aa: CASGVVLSSAADTQYF

j_call: TRBJ1-2
v_call: TRBV18
cdr3_aa: CASSLTTGLDYTF

j_call: TRBJ2-1
v_call: TRBV11-3
cdr3_aa: CASSLPPGLAGRSYNEQFF

j_call: TRBJ2-7
v_call: TRBV4-2
cdr3_aa: CASSQDSPATGRYEQYF